This TCR beta chain was retrieved from a study of cytomegalovirus exposure and HLA in healthy donors. PCR used 60 Vbeta primers and 13 Jbeta primers. The repertoire was sequenced with immunoSEQ multiplex PCR; TCRdb's copy has only in-frame clones and lacks some. The repertoire consists of 45,000 to 65,000 clones, with roughly 76% occurring once and the leading ten covering less than 3%. This clone occurred once. V was pared by 4 bases and J by 9 bases, with 14 bases of the junction left unmatched. Germline V gives CDR1 SGHTS, CDR2 YDEGEE. The CDR3 sequence is 16 residues long. This receptor was obtained from a woman aged 40 to 55 in good health and CMV-seropositive. Source material: PBMCs. This sequence joins TRBV5-8 and TRBJ1-4; the match to TRBD1 covers 8 bases. The CDR3 protein is CASSPPTQGALKKLFF. CDR3 DNA sequence: TGTGCCAGCAGCCCGCCTACCCAGGGGGCGCTTAAAAAACTGTTTTTT.